Given below is one T cell receptor (beta chain) in context. This specimen comes from a study of OX40 agonist ivuxolimab in advanced cancers. The CDR3 extends over 15 amino acids. CDR1 and CDR2 from the germline V gene are SGHRS and YFSETQ. Trimming took off 3 bases at V and 4 bases at J, with 16 bases between the two ends. Clones were read by immunoSEQ multiplex PCR, and TCRdb kept only the in-frame ones, dropping some. Here the sample spans fewer than 65,000 clones, 86% being singletons. This clonotype originated in an adult with an advanced solid tumor such as melanoma, head and neck, liver or kidney cancer. The rearrangement uses TRBV5-1 and TRBJ1-2; perhaps TRBD1 as D (6 bases). The specimen was CD4+ or CD8+ T cells sorted from blood, collected in a trial of the OX40 agonist ivuxolimab. CDR3 nucleotides: TGCGCCAGCAGCTATGGACAGCCTGCCACCTATGGCTACACCTTC. Its protein product is CASSYGQPATYGYTF.